The 20 T cell receptor beta chains listed next were all sequenced from one sample in a study of blood T cell repertoires in COVID-19. Clones were read by immunoSEQ multiplex PCR, and TCRdb kept only the in-frame ones, dropping some. The sample consists of some 250,000 clones, around nine tenths of them appearing once. The sequenced material came from PBMCs or T cells enriched from blood (not recorded which). The receptors were sampled from a man between 35 and 55 years old who had recovered from COVID-19.

This clone was seen only once. V usage is TRBV6-5 and J usage is TRBJ2-3; D is undetermined. Trimming shortened V by 6 bases and J by 3 bases, and 7 bases separated the two germline ends. This CDR3 has 12 residues. CDR1 MNHEY and CDR2 SVGAGI come from the germline V gene. The CDR3 is CASSEMTDTQYF. In DNA, the CDR3 is TGTGCCAGCAGCGAGATGACAGATACGCAGTATTTT.

Only one count was recorded for this clone. The V gene is TRBV11-2, the J gene TRBJ1-1, with D maybe TRBD1 (6 bases). The CDR3 spans 15 residues. Per the germline V gene, CDR1 is SGHAT and CDR2 is FQNNGV. The ends were cut back, 3 bases at V and 5 bases at J, with 16 bases in the middle. Written as DNA, the CDR3 is TGTGCCAGCAGCTTCGCCTCAGGGGCTGGGACTGAAGCTTTCTTT. Translated: CASSFASGAGTEAFF. The full variable domain, completed using reference TRBV11-2 and TRBJ1-1, is EAGVAQSPRYKIIEKRQSVAFWCNPISGHATLYWYQQILGQGPKLLIQFQNNGVVDDSQLPKDRFSAERLKGVDSTLKIQPAKLEDSAVYLCASSFASGAGTEAFFGQGTRLTVV.

V is TRBV6-5 and J is TRBJ1-1; TRBD1 aligns across 8 bases. The V and J ends lost 6 bases and 1 base, in that order; junction bases with no gene match: 7. The CDR3 length is 15 residues. Germline-derived CDR1 and CDR2 are MNHEY and SVGAGI. In DNA form, the CDR3 reads TGTGCCAGCAGCCCGGCTGGGACAGGGAACACTGAAGCTTTCTTT. It specifies CASSPAGTGNTEAFF.

This rearrangement joins TRBV3-1 (or the pseudogene TRBV3-2) to TRBJ2-7; 8 bases map to TRBD1. CDR1 is LGHDT, CDR2 YNNKEL, per germline (reference sequence). The length of the CDR3 is 16 residues. The J segment lost 2 bases and the V segment lost 3 bases, leaving 9 bases of the junction unmatched. The DNA for the CDR3 is TGTGCCAGCAGCCATACCCGGGACAGGACTACCTACGAGCAGTACTTC. Its translation: CASSHTRDRTTYEQYF.

This clone was picked up one time. This chain links TRBV18 with TRBJ2-7; 9 bases agree with TRBD1. The germline gives CDR1 KGHSH, CDR2 LQKENI. This CDR3 spans 14 amino acids. V shed 3 bases, J shed 4 bases, and the junction held 4 bases outside the gene matches. CDR3 in DNA: TGTGCCAGCTCACCTTCGGGACAGGGTTACGAGCAGTACTTC. Its translation: CASSPSGQGYEQYF. Complete variable domain (other parts from reference TRBV18 and TRBJ2-7): NAGVMQNPRHLVRRRGQEARLRCSPMKGHSHVYWYRQLPEEGLKFMVYLQKENIIDESGMPKERFSAEFPKEGPSILRIQQVVRGDSAAYFCASSPSGQGYEQYFGPGTRLTVT.

The V and J genes are TRBV30 and TRBJ1-6; no definite D call. Trimming shortened V by 2 bases and J by 9 bases, and 8 bases separated the two germline ends. The germline CDR1 and CDR2 sequences are GTSNPN and SVGIG (reference sequence). The CDR3 length is 12 residues. CDR3 coding DNA: TGTGCCTGGAGTCATACATCTTCACCCCTCCACTTT. This encodes CAWSHTSSPLHF.

The genes are TRBV6-1 and TRBJ1-5; 8 bases map to TRBD1. With 2 bases clipped from V and 4 bases from J, the junction kept 10 bases outside the gene matches. CDR3 length: 17 amino acids. CDR1 and CDR2 from the germline V gene are MNHNS and SASEGT. The CDR3 coding sequence is TGTGCCAGCAGTGAAAATTATAGGACAGGGAGAAATCAGCCCCAGCATTTT. Translation gives CASSENYRTGRNQPQHF.

The V and J genes are TRBV24-1 and TRBJ2-3, with 7 bases lining up with TRBD1. From germline, CDR1 is KGHDR and CDR2 SFDVKD. Trimming removed 3 bases from V and 5 bases from J; junction bases left unmatched: 7. The CDR3 loop spans 15 amino acids. The CDR3 DNA is TGTGCCACCAGTGATCCTAGGGGGCGGTTAGATACGCAGTATTTT. Translation: CATSDPRGRLDTQYF.

The genes are TRBV19 and TRBJ2-7, with TRBD2 as a possible D gene (7 bases). The CDR3 loop spans 17 amino acids. With 4 bases removed from V and 3 bases from J, the gap between germline ends came to 22 bases. Germline V gene sequence: CDR1 LNHDA, CDR2 SQIVND (reference sequence). CDR3 sequence: CASSTQFWGGSGYEQYF. CDR3 coding DNA: TGTGCCAGTAGTACCCAGTTTTGGGGGGGCTCGGGCTACGAGCAGTACTTC. Full variable domain (outside the CDR3, taken from reference TRBV19 and TRBJ2-7): DGGITQSPKYLFRKEGQNVTLSCEQNLNHDAMYWYRQDPGQGLRLIYYSQIVNDFQKGDIAEGYSVSREKKESFPLTVTSAQKNPTAFYLCASSTQFWGGSGYEQYFGPGTRLTVT.

The chain couples TRBV19 to TRBJ2-7; TRBD2 is a possible D gene (5 bases). The CDR3 is made up of 13 amino acids. V lost 1 base and J 2 bases, leaving 6 bases between the germline ends. Germline V gives CDR1 LNHDA, CDR2 SQIVND (reference sequence). The CDR3 reads CASSIVGTYEQYF. CDR3 nucleotides: TGTGCCAGTAGTATAGTCGGGACCTACGAGCAGTACTTC.

There are a few counts of this clone. This chain connects TRBV19 to TRBJ2-7; D gene ambiguous. This CDR3 region has 14 residues. The germline gives CDR1 LNHDA, CDR2 SQIVND (reference sequence). V lost 4 bases and J lost 2, with 12 bases in between. CDR3 sequence: CASSTRRVPYEQYF. CDR3 in DNA: TGTGCCAGTAGTACCCGAAGAGTGCCCTACGAGCAGTACTTC. The full variable domain, in which reference TRBV19 and TRBJ2-7 provide the parts outside the CDR3, is DGGITQSPKYLFRKEGQNVTLSCEQNLNHDAMYWYRQDPGQGLRLIYYSQIVNDFQKGDIAEGYSVSREKKESFPLTVTSAQKNPTAFYLCASSTRRVPYEQYFGPGTRLTVT.

This chain connects TRBV5-4 to TRBJ2-7; D may be TRBD1 (7 bases). V was trimmed by 4 bases and J by 2 bases, leaving 16 bases between them. Germline V lookup: CDR1 SGHNT, CDR2 YYREEE (reference sequence). This CDR3 spans 15 amino acids. Here the CDR3 reads CASSQGDWQTYEQYF. The CDR3 nucleotides are TGTGCCAGCAGCCAGGGGGACTGGCAGACCTACGAGCAGTACTTC.

The chain has TRBV12-5 and TRBJ2-5; D may be TRBD1 (6 bases). Germline CDR1 is LGHNT and CDR2 is FRNRAP. Trimming shortened V by 1 base and J by 2 bases, and 11 bases separated the two germline ends. The CDR3 loop spans 15 amino acids. This CDR3 is CASGLGGTHQETQYF. The CDR3, as DNA: TGTGCTAGTGGTTTGGGGGGGACACATCAAGAGACCCAGTACTTC.

The rearrangement uses TRBV19 and TRBJ1-1; 8 bases are shared with TRBD1. There are 15 residues in the CDR3. The V gene end was trimmed by 4 bases and the J gene end by 4 bases; junction bases not matched to a gene: 8. Germline loops: CDR1 LNHDA, CDR2 SQIVND (reference sequence). The CDR3 DNA sequence: TGTGCCAGTAGTACACCTCTGACAGGGGTCACTGAAGCTTTCTTT. Translation: CASSTPLTGVTEAFF.

This clone was picked up one time. The J gene is TRBJ2-1, the V gene TRBV9; TRBD1 matches 9 bases. The germline CDR1 and CDR2 sequences are SGDLS and YYNGEE. The CDR3 loop spans 17 amino acids. The J segment lost 5 bases and the V segment lost 3 bases, leaving 12 bases of the junction unmatched. CDR3 coding DNA: TGTGCCAGCAGCGCCTTTATTGACAGGGGGATCCACAATGAGCAGTTCTTC. Translation gives CASSAFIDRGIHNEQFF.

This rearrangement joins TRBV9 to TRBJ2-1; D is possibly TRBD2 (6 bases). V was shortened by 3 bases and J by 0 bases, with 16 bases between the two germline ends. Per germline, CDR1 SGDLS and CDR2 YYNGEE. The CDR3 consists of 17 residues. The CDR3 coding sequence is TGTGCCAGCAGCGCGGGGGACCTACGACGCTCCTACAATGAGCAGTTCTTC. As protein: CASSAGDLRRSYNEQFF.

This clone was counted at least ten times. The CDR3 loop reads CASSDSHSYNEQFF. CDR3 sequence (DNA): TGTGCCAGCAGTGACTCACACTCCTACAATGAGCAGTTCTTC. This chain joins TRBV6-4 and TRBJ2-1; unclear D gene. With 0 bases removed from V and 0 bases from J, the gap between germline ends came to 3 bases. This CDR3 contains 14 residues. Germline loops: CDR1 MRHNA, CDR2 SNTAGT.

This clone was detected once. CDR3 in DNA: TGTGCCAGCAGCCATCTAGCGGGAGGGCCTCGGGAGACCCAGTACTTC. This codes for CASSHLAGGPRETQYF. The chain uses TRBV13 and TRBJ2-5; 12 bases fit TRBD2. Germline V CDR1 and CDR2: PRHDT, FYEKMQ (reference sequence). V shed 5 bases and J 5 bases; nucleotides not matched to a gene: 9. The CDR3 has 16 amino acids.

The chain combines TRBV11-2 with TRBJ2-3, with D perhaps TRBD1 (6 bases). Per germline, CDR1 SGHAT and CDR2 FQNNGV. V lost 0 bases and J 2 bases, leaving 9 bases between the germline ends. CDR3 length: 15 residues. The CDR3, as DNA: TGTGCCAGCAGCTTAGATAGGGGGACCACAGATACGCAGTATTTT. Translation gives CASSLDRGTTDTQYF.

J is TRBJ1-2 and V is TRBV6-6, with TRBD1 identical over 10 bases. Unmatched junction bases numbered 3, after V lost 2 bases and J lost 6 bases. CDR1 MNHNY and CDR2 SVGAGI come from the germline V gene (reference sequence). This CDR3 is built from 14 residues. As DNA, the CDR3 is TGTGCCAGCAGTTACCCGACAGGGGGCGATGGCTACACCTTC. The encoded protein is CASSYPTGGDGYTF.